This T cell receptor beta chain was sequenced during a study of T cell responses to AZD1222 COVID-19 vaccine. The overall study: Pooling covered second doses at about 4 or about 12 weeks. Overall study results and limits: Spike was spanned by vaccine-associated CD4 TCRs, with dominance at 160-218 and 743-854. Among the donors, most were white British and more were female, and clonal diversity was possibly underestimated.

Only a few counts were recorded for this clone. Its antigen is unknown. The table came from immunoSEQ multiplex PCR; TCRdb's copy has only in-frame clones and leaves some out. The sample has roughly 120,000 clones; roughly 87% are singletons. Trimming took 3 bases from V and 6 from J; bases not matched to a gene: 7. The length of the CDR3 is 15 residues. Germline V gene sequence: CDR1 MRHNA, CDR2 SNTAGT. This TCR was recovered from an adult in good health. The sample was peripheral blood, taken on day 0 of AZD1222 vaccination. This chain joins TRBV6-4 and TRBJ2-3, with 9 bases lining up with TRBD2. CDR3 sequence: CASSDVAGGLDTQYF. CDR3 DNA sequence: TGTGCCAGCAGTGATGTGGCGGGAGGGCTGGATACGCAGTATTTT.